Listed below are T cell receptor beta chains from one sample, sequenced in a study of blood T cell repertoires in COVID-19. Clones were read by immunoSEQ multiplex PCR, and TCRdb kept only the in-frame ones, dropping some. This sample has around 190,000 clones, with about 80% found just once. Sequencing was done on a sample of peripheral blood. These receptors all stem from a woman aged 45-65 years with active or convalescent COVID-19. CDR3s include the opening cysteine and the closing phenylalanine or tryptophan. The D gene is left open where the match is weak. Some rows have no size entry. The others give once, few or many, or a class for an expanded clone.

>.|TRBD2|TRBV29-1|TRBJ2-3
TGCAGCTCCTTGACTAGCGGGGGGAGGGATACGCAGTATTTT
CSSLTSGGRDTQYF
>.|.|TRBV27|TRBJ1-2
TGTGCCAGCAGGCTTTCCGGGGATAATGGCTACACCTTC
CASRLSGDNGYTF
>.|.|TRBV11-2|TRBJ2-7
TGTGCCAGCAGCTCCGTAGCAAACCACGTGCAGTACTTC
CASSSVANHVQYF
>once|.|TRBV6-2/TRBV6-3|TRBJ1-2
TGTGCCAGCAGTTACTCGAGAGATCGGCCGGGGTATGGCTACACCTTC
CASSYSRDRPGYGYTF
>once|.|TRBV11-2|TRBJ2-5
TGTGCCAGCAGCTTTGGTGTAAAGGCGGGGAAAGAGACCCAGTACTTC
CASSFGVKAGKETQYF
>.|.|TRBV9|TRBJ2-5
TGTGCCAGCAGCGTCGGGGTTACGACGGAGACCCAGTACTTC
CASSVGVTTETQYF
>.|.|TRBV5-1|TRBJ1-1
TGCGCCAGCAGGGAAATCAGGGGACGAGGCACTGAAGCTTTCTTT
CASREIRGRGTEAFF
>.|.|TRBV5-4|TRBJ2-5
TGTGCCGCCAAGACTACGGGGAGTGAGACCCAGTACTTC
CAAKTTGSETQYF
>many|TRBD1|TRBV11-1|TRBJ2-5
TGTGCCAGCAGCCCAGGAGGGACAGGGGATGAGACCCAGTACTTC
CASSPGGTGDETQYF
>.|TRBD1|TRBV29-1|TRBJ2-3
TGCAGCGTTTTGGGGACAGGGGATACGCAGTATTTT
CSVLGTGDTQYF
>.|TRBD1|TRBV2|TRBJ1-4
TGTGCCAGCGCCTCGGGGACAGCAAATGAAAAACTGTTTTTT
CASASGTANEKLFF
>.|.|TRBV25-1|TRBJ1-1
TGTGCCAGCAGGAGTGGCACTGAAGCTTTCTTT
CASRSGTEAFF
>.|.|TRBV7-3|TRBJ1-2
TGTGCCAGCAGCCTAGACCCCAACTATGGCTACACCTTC
CASSLDPNYGYTF
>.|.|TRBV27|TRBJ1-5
TGTGCCAGCAGTTTTGTGGCAGGGAACAATCAGCCCCAGCATTTT
CASSFVAGNNQPQHF
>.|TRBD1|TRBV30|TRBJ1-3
TGTGCCTGGGGTTACAAATGGGACAGGTCAAACACCATATATTTT
CAWGYKWDRSNTIYF
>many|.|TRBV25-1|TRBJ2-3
TGTGCCAGCAGTGCGCCACCCCAGGGTGCAGATACGCAGTATTTT
CASSAPPQGADTQYF
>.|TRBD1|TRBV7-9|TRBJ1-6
TGTGCCAGCAGCCCGGACAGGGGCCATAATTCACCCCTCCACTTT
CASSPDRGHNSPLHF
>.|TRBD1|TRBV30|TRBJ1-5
TGTGCCTGGAGGGGCCAGGACAGGGAAAATCAGCCCCAGCATTTT
CAWRGQDRENQPQHF
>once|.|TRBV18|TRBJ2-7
TGTGCCAGCTCAACCGACACTCGAGGGACCTACGAGCAGTACTTC
CASSTDTRGTYEQYF
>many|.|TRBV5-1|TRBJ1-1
TGCGCCAGCAGCCCGGACACTCTGAACACTGAAGCTTTCTTT
CASSPDTLNTEAFF
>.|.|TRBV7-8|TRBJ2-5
TGTGCCAGCAATCATATGGGAGGTCAAGAGACCCAGTACTTC
CASNHMGGQETQYF
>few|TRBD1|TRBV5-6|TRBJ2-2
TGTGCCAGCAGCTTTGGGACAGGGGTCACCGGGGAGCTGTTTTTT
CASSFGTGVTGELFF
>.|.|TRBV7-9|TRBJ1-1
TGTGCCAGCAGCTTGGGGGGAAGGAACACTGAAGCTTTCTTT
CASSLGGRNTEAFF
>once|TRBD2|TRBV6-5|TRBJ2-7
TGTGCCAGCACCTCCGGGACTAGCTCCGCCTACGAGCAGTACTTC
CASTSGTSSAYEQYF
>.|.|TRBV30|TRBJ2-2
TGTGCCTGGAGTTTTGGAGGCGGGGAGCTGTTTTTT
CAWSFGGGELFF
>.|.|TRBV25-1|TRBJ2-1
TGTGCCAGCAGCGGGACACTCCGAGGGAATGAGCAGTTCTTC
CASSGTLRGNEQFF
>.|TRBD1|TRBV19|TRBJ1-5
TGTGCCAGTAGTATCGGGACAGAAATTCAGCCCCAGCATTTT
CASSIGTEIQPQHF
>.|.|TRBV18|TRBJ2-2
TGTGCCAGCTCACCAAGAGGCCTAGCGAACACCGGGGAGCTGTTTTTT
CASSPRGLANTGELFF
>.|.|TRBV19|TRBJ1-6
TGTGCCAGTAGTATGACCAGGGCGGGGGTAGTTTCACCCCTCCACTTT
CASSMTRAGVVSPLHF
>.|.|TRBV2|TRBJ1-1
TGTGCCAGCAGCTATACCGACACTGAAGCTTTCTTT
CASSYTDTEAFF
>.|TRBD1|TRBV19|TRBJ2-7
TGTGCCAGTAGTATCGTTGGACAGGGGGCAGGAGAGCAGTACTTC
CASSIVGQGAGEQYF
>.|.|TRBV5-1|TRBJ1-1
TGCGCCAGCAGCTCGAGTATAAGTAACACTGAAGCTTTCTTT
CASSSSISNTEAFF
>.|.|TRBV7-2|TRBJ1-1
TGTGCCAGCAGCTCGGGACAAATGAACACTGAAGCTTTCTTT
CASSSGQMNTEAFF
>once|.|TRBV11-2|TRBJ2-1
TGTGCCAGCAGCTCGGGATATGTTGGCACCTACAATGAGCAGTTCTTC
CASSSGYVGTYNEQFF
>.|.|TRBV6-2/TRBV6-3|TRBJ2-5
TGTGCCAGCAGCCCCCGTCGGGAGACCCAGTACTTC
CASSPRRETQYF
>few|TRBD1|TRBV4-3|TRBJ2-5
TGCGCCAGCAGCCCCCGACAGGGCGGAGAGACCCAGTACTTC
CASSPRQGGETQYF
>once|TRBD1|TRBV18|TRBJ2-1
TGTGCCAGCTCACCGGTGACAGGGTCAATCGATGAGCAGTTCTTC
CASSPVTGSIDEQFF
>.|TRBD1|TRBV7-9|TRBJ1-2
TGTGCCAGCGGAGGGGGCACCCCCCACTATGGCTACACCTTC
CASGGGTPHYGYTF
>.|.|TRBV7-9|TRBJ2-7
TGTGCCAGCAGCTTAGAAAGTAGGCGGTGGTACGAGCAGTACTTC
CASSLESRRWYEQYF
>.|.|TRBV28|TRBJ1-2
TGTGCCAGCAGTTTAGGCTCCTTCGTCTATGGCTACACCTTC
CASSLGSFVYGYTF
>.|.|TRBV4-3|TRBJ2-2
TGCGCCAGCAGCCTATATATAGCAGAACTGTTTACCGGGGAGCTGTTTTTT
CASSLYIAELFTGELFF
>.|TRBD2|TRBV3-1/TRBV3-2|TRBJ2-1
TGTGCCAGCAGCCAAGTCGGCCAGCGGGAGTTTGCCCATGAGCAGTTCTTC
CASSQVGQREFAHEQFF
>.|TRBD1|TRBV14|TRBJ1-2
TGTGCCAGCAGCCAAGGACAGGGGGGGAGTCGCTACACCTTC
CASSQGQGGSRYTF
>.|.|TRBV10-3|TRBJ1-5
TGTGCCATCAGTGACGTAGTCAATCAGCCCCAGCATTTT
CAISDVVNQPQHF
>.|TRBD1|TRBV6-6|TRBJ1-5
TGTGCCAGCAGGACGGGACAGGGAAGCAATCAGCCCCAGCATTTT
CASRTGQGSNQPQHF
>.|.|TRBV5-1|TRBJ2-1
TGCGCCAGCAGCTTGGTGGTCAGCCGCCTTACTAGCTCCTACAATGAGCAGTTCTTC
CASSLVVSRLTSSYNEQFF
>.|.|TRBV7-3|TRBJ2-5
TGTGCCAGCAGCCGAGGCCCCCAAGAGACCCAGTACTTC
CASSRGPQETQYF
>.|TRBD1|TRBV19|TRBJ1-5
TGTGCCAGTAGGCCGGGACAGAACAATCAGCCCCAGCATTTT
CASRPGQNNQPQHF
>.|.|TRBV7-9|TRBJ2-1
TGTGCCAGCAGCTACCAGGATCTGGATTTAAGTGAGCAGTTCTTC
CASSYQDLDLSEQFF
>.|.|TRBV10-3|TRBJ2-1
TGTGCCATCAGTCCGAGCGGTTCCTACAATGAGCAGTTCTTC
CAISPSGSYNEQFF
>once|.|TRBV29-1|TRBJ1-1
TGCAGCGCCAGGGATTGGAACACTGAAGCTTTCTTT
CSARDWNTEAFF
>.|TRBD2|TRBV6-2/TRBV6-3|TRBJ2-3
TGTGCCAGCAGTCCGGGACTAGCTAGCACAGATACGCAGTATTTT
CASSPGLASTDTQYF
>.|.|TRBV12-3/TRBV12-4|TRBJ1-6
TGTGCCAGCAGTAAACAGGGAACTTCACCCCTCCACTTT
CASSKQGTSPLHF
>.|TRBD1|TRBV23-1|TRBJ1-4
TGCGCCAGCAGTCACTCCGGGACAGGGACCAAGACTAATGAAAAACTGTTTTTT
CASSHSGTGTKTNEKLFF
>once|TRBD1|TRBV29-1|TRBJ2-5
TGCAGCGTACCCGGGACAGGGGTCTCAGAGACCCAGTACTTC
CSVPGTGVSETQYF
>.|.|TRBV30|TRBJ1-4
TGTGCCTGTAAGGGGTTTGCAACTAATGAAAAACTGTTTTTT
CACKGFATNEKLFF
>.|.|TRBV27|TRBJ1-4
TGTGCCAGCGGTTGGGGAGGTGGGGAAAAACTGTTTTTT
CASGWGGGEKLFF
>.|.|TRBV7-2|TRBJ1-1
TGTGCCAGCAGCTTATATAGTACAGCCACTGAAGCTTTCTTT
CASSLYSTATEAFF
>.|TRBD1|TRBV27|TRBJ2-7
TGTGCCAGCAACCGCCCAGGGGGAGAGCAGTACTTC
CASNRPGGEQYF
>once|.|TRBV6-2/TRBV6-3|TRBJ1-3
TGTGCCAGCAGTTACGACAACTCTGGAAACACCATATATTTT
CASSYDNSGNTIYF